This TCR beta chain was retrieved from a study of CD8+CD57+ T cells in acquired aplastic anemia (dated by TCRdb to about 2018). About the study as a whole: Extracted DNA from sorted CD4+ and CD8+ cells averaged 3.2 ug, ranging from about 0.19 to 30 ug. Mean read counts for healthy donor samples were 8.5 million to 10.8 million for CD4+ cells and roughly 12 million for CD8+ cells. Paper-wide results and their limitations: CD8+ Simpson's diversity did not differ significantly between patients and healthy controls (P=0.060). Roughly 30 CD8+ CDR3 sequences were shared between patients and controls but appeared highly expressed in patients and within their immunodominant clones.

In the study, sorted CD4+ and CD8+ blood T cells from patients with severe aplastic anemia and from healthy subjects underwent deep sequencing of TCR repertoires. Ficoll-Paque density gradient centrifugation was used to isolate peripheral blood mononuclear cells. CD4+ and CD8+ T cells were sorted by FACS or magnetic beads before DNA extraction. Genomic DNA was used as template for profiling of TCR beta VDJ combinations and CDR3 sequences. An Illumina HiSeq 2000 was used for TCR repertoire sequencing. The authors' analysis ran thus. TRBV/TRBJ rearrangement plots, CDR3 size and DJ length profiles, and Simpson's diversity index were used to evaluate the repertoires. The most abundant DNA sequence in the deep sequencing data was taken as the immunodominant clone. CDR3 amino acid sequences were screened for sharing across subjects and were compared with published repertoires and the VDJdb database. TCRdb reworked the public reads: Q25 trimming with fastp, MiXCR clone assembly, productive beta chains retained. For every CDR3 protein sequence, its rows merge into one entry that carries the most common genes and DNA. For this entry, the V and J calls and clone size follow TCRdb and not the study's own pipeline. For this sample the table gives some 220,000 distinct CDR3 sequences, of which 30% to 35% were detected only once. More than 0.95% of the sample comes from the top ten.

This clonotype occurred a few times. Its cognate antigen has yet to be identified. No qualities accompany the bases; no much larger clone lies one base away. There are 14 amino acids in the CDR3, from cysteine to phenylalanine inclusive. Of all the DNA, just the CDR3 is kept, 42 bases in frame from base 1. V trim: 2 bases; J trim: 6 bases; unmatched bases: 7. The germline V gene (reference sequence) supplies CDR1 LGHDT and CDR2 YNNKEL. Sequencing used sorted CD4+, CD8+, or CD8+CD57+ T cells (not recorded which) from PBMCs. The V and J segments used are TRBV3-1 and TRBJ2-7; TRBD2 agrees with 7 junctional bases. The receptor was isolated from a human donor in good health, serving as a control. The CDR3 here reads CASSQLAGDGEQYF. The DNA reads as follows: TGTGCCAGCAGCCAACTGGCGGGAGATGGCGAGCAGTACTTC.